What follows are 19 T cell receptor beta chains derived from one specimen sequenced in a study of T cell repertoires in cytomegalovirus infection. TCRdb fed the reads into MiXCR, producing one record per CDR3 protein. The sample includes under 850,000 distinct CDR3 sequences, roughly 35% of them seen just once. Sequencing used PBMCs. The source of these receptors is a human donor in good health (CMV status not recorded). Some clones in this sample may be carry-over from other donors' samples.

In regard to this clonotype: This may be a read error, as it is one base from a much larger clone. V usage is TRBV7-2 and J usage is TRBJ2-5; maybe TRBD2 (6 bases). V lost 0 bases and J 2 bases, leaving 13 bases between the germline ends. The V gene's germline CDR1 is SGHTA and CDR2 FQGNSA. The CDR3 consists of 16 residues. CDR3 loop: CASSLATSGLQETQYF. The CDR3 coding sequence is TGTGCCAGCAGCTTAGCAACAAGCGGGCTACAAGAGACCCAGTACTTC. The full variable domain, completed using reference TRBV7-2 and TRBJ2-5, is GAGVSQSPSNKVTEKGKDVELRCDPISGHTALYWYRQSLGQGLEFLIYFQGNSAPDKSGLPSDRFSAERTGGSVSTLTIQRTQQEDSAVYLCASSLATSGLQETQYFGPGTRLLVL.

The chain recombines TRBV10-2 with TRBJ2-2; D not resolved. Germline loops: CDR1 WSHSY, CDR2 SAAADI. Trimming removed 0 bases at V and 7 bases at J, with 3 bases between. The CDR3 covers 12 residues. The CDR3: CASSESRGELFF. CDR3 DNA: TGCGCCAGCAGTGAGTCACGCGGGGAGCTGTTTTTT.

This sequence joins TRBV29-1 and TRBJ2-5; 7 bases are shared with TRBD1. The germline CDR1 and CDR2 sequences are SQVTM and ANQGSEA. Unmatched junction bases numbered 10, after V lost 4 bases and J lost 2 bases. The CDR3 totals 15 residues. Written as DNA, the CDR3 is TGCAGCGTTGGGGGACAGATCAGGTTACAAGAGACCCAGTACTTC. This gives the protein CSVGGQIRLQETQYF.

This clonotype showed up many times. The chain employs TRBV7-9 and TRBJ1-2; 9 bases map to TRBD1. CDR1 SEHNR and CDR2 FQNEAQ come from the germline V gene (reference sequence). The CDR3 length is 16 residues. Trimming took 1 base from V and 3 from J; bases not matched to a gene: 6. The CDR3 loop is CASSLDRGQGHYGYTF. The CDR3 DNA sequence: TGTGCCAGCAGCTTAGATCGGGGACAGGGACACTATGGCTACACCTTC.

The chain employs TRBV18 and TRBJ2-1; 7 nucleotides agree with TRBD2. The CDR3 contains 17 residues. Trimming took 4 bases from V and 0 from J; bases not matched to a gene: 9. The germline CDR1 and CDR2 sequences are KGHSH and LQKENI. The CDR3 sequence is CASSLRGLADSYNEQFF. CDR3 coding DNA: TGTGCCAGCTCACTACGCGGGCTAGCGGACTCCTACAATGAGCAGTTCTTC.

The chain joins TRBV29-1 to TRBJ1-4; the match to TRBD1 covers 9 bases. Germline-derived CDR1 and CDR2 are SQVTM and ANQGSEA. Trimming took 4 bases from V and 10 from J; bases not matched to a gene: 7. The CDR3 spans 13 residues. CDR3 coding DNA: TGCAGCGTTGCTCAAACAGGGGGCGGAAAACTGTTTTTT. Protein sequence: CSVAQTGGGKLFF.

V and J are TRBV28 and TRBJ2-7; D is ambiguous. V was shortened by 4 bases and J by 2 bases, with 9 bases between the two germline ends. The CDR3 runs 13 residues. The germline CDR1 and CDR2 sequences are MDHEN and SYDVKM. CDR3 DNA: TGTGCCAGCAGTTATAGACATACCTACGAGCAGTACTTC. This encodes CASSYRHTYEQYF. The full variable domain, its missing parts supplied by reference TRBV28 and TRBJ2-7, is DVKVTQSSRYLVKRTGEKVFLECVQDMDHENMFWYRQDPGLGLRLIYFSYDVKMKEKGDIPEGYSVSREKKERFSLILESASTNQTSMYLCASSYRHTYEQYFGPGTRLTVT.

DNA of the CDR3: TGCGCCAGCAGTAGCGGGGGTTTAAATGAGCAGTTCTTC. Translating gives CASSSGGLNEQFF. This chain joins TRBV4-1 and TRBJ2-1; 9 nucleotides match TRBD2. This CDR3 spans 13 amino acids. Germline V gene data show CDR1 as MGHRA and CDR2 as YSYEKL. The V gene end was trimmed by 6 bases and the J gene end by 7 bases; junction bases not matched to a gene: 4.

This clonotype was detected ten times or more. The chain combines TRBV7-2 with TRBJ1-6; D unclear. This CDR3 contains 15 residues. Germline V CDR1 and CDR2: SGHTA, FQGNSA. V dropped 6 bases and J dropped 4 bases, with 13 bases sitting between them. The CDR3 region is CASRTDGFYNSPLHF. CDR3 coding DNA: TGTGCCAGCAGGACCGACGGGTTTTATAATTCACCCCTCCACTTT.

Ten or more counts support this clonotype. Germline and junction disagree at one end, which may indicate a read error. The chain recombines TRBV4-2 with TRBJ2-7; TRBD2 matches at 8 bases. CDR1 and CDR2 (germline): LGHNA, YNFKEQ. The CDR3 contains 15 residues. The CDR3: CASSQVSGDSYEQYF. The CDR3 DNA reads TGCGCCAGCAGCCAAGTTAGCGGGGATTCCTACGAGCAGTACTTC.

Many counts were recorded for this clonotype. The gene calls are TRBV7-8 and TRBJ1-1; the D is unclear. Per the germline V gene, CDR1 is SGHVS and CDR2 is FQNEAQ. This CDR3 region has 15 residues. V shed 1 base and J shed 10 bases, with 19 bases lying between them. CDR3 DNA: TGTGCCAGCAGCTTAGTCAGCGGCCAGCAGACGGGAGCTTTCTTT. Protein sequence: CASSLVSGQQTGAFF.

The rearrangement uses TRBV28 and TRBJ1-1; unclear D gene. The CDR3 is made up of 13 amino acids. V lost 2 bases to trimming and J lost 6 bases, with 10 bases between them. Germline values: CDR1 MDHEN, CDR2 SYDVKM. CDR3 residues: CASSLGLAAEAFF. The CDR3, as DNA: TGTGCCAGCAGTTTAGGTCTGGCGGCTGAAGCTTTCTTT.

This clonotype was recorded many times. The genes are TRBV11-2 and TRBJ1-3; perhaps TRBD1 as D (5 bases). V lost 3 bases to trimming and J lost 2 bases, with 26 bases between them. CDR1 and CDR2 from the germline V gene are SGHAT and FQNNGV. This CDR3 contains 20 residues. The CDR3 coding sequence is TGTGCCAGCAGCTTCCAGGGAGGACTCACTTCAGGGAGAACTGGAAACACCATATATTTT. Protein sequence: CASSFQGGLTSGRTGNTIYF.

The sample holds many counts of this clonotype. The chain carries TRBV7-6 and TRBJ2-2, with 9 bases that match TRBD2. CDR1 is SGHVS, CDR2 FNYEAQ, per germline. V lost 4 bases to trimming and J lost 1 base; unmatched junction nucleotides: 10. The CDR3 extends over 18 amino acids. CDR3 residues: CASSSKTAGGRNTGELFF. The CDR3 nucleotides read TGTGCCAGCAGCTCCAAAACAGCGGGAGGCCGGAACACCGGGGAGCTGTTTTTT.

This clonotype was seen a few times. The chain employs TRBV25-1 and TRBJ2-7; tentative D call: TRBD1 (5 bases). This CDR3 is built from 16 residues. V lost 11 bases, J lost 0 bases, and 23 bases lay in between. The germline V gene has CDR1 MGHDK and CDR2 SYGVNS. The CDR3 DNA sequence: TGTGCCGTCATGCCGGCTACAGGTCTCAGCTCCTACGAGCAGTACTTC. Its translation: CAVMPATGLSSYEQYF.

This sequence joins TRBV25-1 and TRBJ2-1; 11 nucleotides line up with TRBD2. CDR1 and CDR2 from the germline V gene are MGHDK and SYGVNS. This CDR3 contains 14 residues. J was trimmed by 7 bases and V by 4 bases; bases with no gene match: 3. The CDR3 sequence is CASSGGLAENEQFF. Written as DNA, the CDR3 is TGTGCCAGCAGTGGGGGACTAGCGGAAAATGAGCAGTTCTTC.

The chain carries TRBV12-3 or TRBV12-4 and TRBJ1-1; 9 nucleotides line up with TRBD1. The CDR3 covers 15 residues. J was trimmed by 3 bases and V by 4 bases; bases with no gene match: 6. CDR3 sequence: CASSSWGTGHTEAFF. The DNA for the CDR3 is TGTGCCAGCAGTTCTTGGGGGACAGGGCACACTGAAGCTTTCTTT.

The CDR3, as DNA: TGTGCCAGCAGCTTCGGTATTTCTAGCACAGATACGCAGTATTTT. Protein product: CASSFGISSTDTQYF. This chain connects TRBV7-4 to TRBJ2-3; unclear D gene. The V gene's germline CDR1 is SGHVT and CDR2 SQSDAQ. V lost 3 bases, J lost 0 bases, and 10 bases lay in between. This CDR3 is 15 amino acids long.

The V gene is TRBV5-1, the J gene TRBJ1-4; D perhaps matches TRBD1 (5 bases). From germline, CDR1 is SGHRS and CDR2 YFSETQ. The CDR3 runs to 15 residues. V was shortened by 4 bases and J by 2 bases, with 12 bases between the two germline ends. The CDR3 region is CASSLRPGTNEKLFF. The CDR3 bases are TGCGCCAGCAGCCTCAGACCAGGGACTAATGAAAAACTGTTTTTT.